The T cell receptor (beta chain) under discussion was sequenced for a study of CD8 T cells in Susac syndrome. It was with random hexamers that 0.5 to 1 ug RNA was reverse transcribed. The method of amplification for TCR beta CDR3 was immunoSEQ multiplex PCR, covering 54 Vbeta and 13 Jbeta. TCRdb re-called the immunoSEQ multiplex PCR reads with MiXCR, one entry per CDR3 protein. Seen here are some 190,000 distinct CDR3 sequences, roughly 92% observed once, and the top ten hold 0.1%. TCR beta from blood CD8+ and CD4+ T cells was sequenced. Controls were healthy donors (matched for age and sex). This clonotype was obtained from a human donor in good health. Sample: CD4+ T cells from PBMCs.

CDR3 DNA: TGCGCCAGCAGCCCCGCGGCAGCCGGCTATGGCTACACCTTC. It encodes CASSPAAAGYGYTF. This chain connects TRBV5-1 to TRBJ1-2; the D is unclear. The V and J ends lost 4 bases and 4 bases respectively, with 14 bases between them. The CDR3 totals 14 residues. Germline V gene data show CDR1 as SGHRS and CDR2 as YFSETQ.